Listed below are T cell receptor beta chains from one sample, sequenced in a study of CD8+ T cells in alopecia areata. Some clones are missing from TCRdb's copy, which holds only in-frame ones; the method was immunoSEQ multiplex PCR. The sample gives 150,000 to 200,000 clones, 50% to 70% of which show up once; 0.91% is in the top ten. Sequenced material: CD4+ T cells sorted from blood, taken at week 4, from a patient treated with tofacitinib. Every receptor here comes from a human donor with alopecia areata. The CDR3 runs from the conserved cysteine through the conserved F or W. D genes are given only for firm matches. The size field is filled for only some rows; it gives once, few, many or a size class.

size	V	J	D	DNA	CDR3
.	TRBV29-1	TRBJ2-5	TRBD1	TGCAGCGTCACAGGGGGCTTCCAGATGGGAGAGACCCAGTACTTC	CSVTGGFQMGETQYF
.	TRBV5-1	TRBJ2-3	.	TGCGCCAGCAGCCCCGATGGCACAGATACGCAGTATTTT	CASSPDGTDTQYF
few	TRBV29-1	TRBJ2-3	.	TGCAGCGTTGACGGCGGGGGCACAGATACGCAGTATTTT	CSVDGGGTDTQYF
.	TRBV29-1	TRBJ2-5	TRBD1	TGCAGCGTTTTTACCACAGGGGCTCAAGAGACCCAGTACTTC	CSVFTTGAQETQYF
few	TRBV14	TRBJ1-1	.	TGTGCCAGCAGCGATTGGGGAGACAACACTGAAGCTTTCTTT	CASSDWGDNTEAFF
.	TRBV11-2	TRBJ2-7	.	TGTGCCAGCAGCTTCTCCTACGAGCAGTACTTC	CASSFSYEQYF
few	TRBV9	TRBJ2-3	.	TGTGCCAGCAGCGTAGTGTTAGGCACAGATACGCAGTATTTT	CASSVVLGTDTQYF
.	TRBV9	TRBJ1-6	.	TGTGCCAGCAGCGTAGGGGGTTTGAGTTCACCCCTCCACTTT	CASSVGGLSSPLHF
.	TRBV5-4	TRBJ2-2	.	TGTGCCAGCAGCTCACTCAGGCAGGACGGGGAGCTGTTTTTT	CASSSLRQDGELFF
.	TRBV4-2	TRBJ2-3	TRBD2	TGTGCCAGCAGCACCGAAGCGGGGAACCCAGATACGCAGTATTTT	CASSTEAGNPDTQYF
few	TRBV5-1	TRBJ2-7	TRBD2	TGCGCCAGCAGCTTGGGGACTAGCGGGGGCTCCTACGAGCAGTACTTC	CASSLGTSGGSYEQYF
few	TRBV15	TRBJ2-7	.	TGTGCCACCAGCAGAGTTCACAGCCCCGTCGAGCAGTACTTC	CATSRVHSPVEQYF
few	TRBV6-6	TRBJ2-3	.	TGTGCCACCAGGGTTATAGATACGCAGTATTTT	CATRVIDTQYF
.	TRBV30	TRBJ2-7	.	TGTGCCTGGAGGGACTCCTACGAGCAGTACTTC	CAWRDSYEQYF
.	TRBV5-4	TRBJ2-5	.	TGTGCCAGCAGCTCATCAGGTTACCAAGAGACCCAGTACTTC	CASSSSGYQETQYF
once	TRBV29-1	TRBJ1-4	TRBD1	TGCAGCGCTACTACAGGGGGCATGGGAGAAAAACTGTTTTTT	CSATTGGMGEKLFF
.	TRBV29-1	TRBJ1-2	.	TGCAGCGTTGAAGAGCTGTATGGCTACACCTTC	CSVEELYGYTF
.	TRBV4-2	TRBJ2-7	TRBD2	TGTGCCAGCAGCCTCGGAGGTCTAGCGGGGTCCTACGAGCAGTACTTC	CASSLGGLAGSYEQYF
.	TRBV10-3	TRBJ1-5	TRBD1	TGTGCCATCAGTGCCGGGACAGGTAATCAGCCCCAGCATTTT	CAISAGTGNQPQHF
.	TRBV25-1	TRBJ1-6	.	TGTGCCAGCAGTGAAGGCGGGCGGAGTTCACCCCTCCACTTT	CASSEGGRSSPLHF
.	TRBV2	TRBJ1-5	.	TGTGCCAGCAGTCCCCAATGGGGGGGTAGCAATCAGCCCCAGCATTTT	CASSPQWGGSNQPQHF
.	TRBV30	TRBJ2-7	.	TGTGCCTGGAGCGCGGGAACTACGGGCTACGAGCAGTACTTC	CAWSAGTTGYEQYF
.	TRBV29-1	TRBJ2-2	.	TGCAGCGTCCAGGCAGGGAACACCGGGGAGCTGTTTTTT	CSVQAGNTGELFF
.	TRBV30	TRBJ2-3	.	TGTGCCTGGAGTGCTCCGGGGGGCACAGATACGCAGTATTTT	CAWSAPGGTDTQYF
.	TRBV2	TRBJ1-2	.	TGTGCCTGCCGCGAGGGGCCTTACGGCTACACCTTC	CACREGPYGYTF
.	TRBV2	TRBJ2-7	TRBD1	TGTGCCAGTAACCGGGACAGGGCCGTCGAGCAGTACTTC	CASNRDRAVEQYF
.	TRBV6-5	TRBJ1-1	TRBD1	TGTGCCAGCAGTCAGGGACAGGCGACAATCGCTTTCTTT	CASSQGQATIAFF
few	TRBV4-3	TRBJ1-2	.	TGCGCCAGCAGCCAAGAAGGCCGGGGAAGTAACTATGGCTACACCTTC	CASSQEGRGSNYGYTF
.	TRBV4-2	TRBJ2-2	TRBD2	TGTGCCAGCAGCCAAGATCAAAGAGGGCTAGCGGGGAGGTTGGCTTTT	CASSQDQRGLAGRLAF
.	TRBV27	TRBJ1-5	.	TGTGCCAGCAGTTTTGGGGTGAATCAGCCCCAGCATTTT	CASSFGVNQPQHF
.	TRBV5-1	TRBJ2-7	.	TGCGCCAGCAGCTTGGGACAGCGCATCGACTACGAGCAGTACTTC	CASSLGQRIDYEQYF
.	TRBV30	TRBJ1-2	.	TGTGCCTGGAGCGAATCTAGAAACTATGGCTACACCTTC	CAWSESRNYGYTF
.	TRBV5-1	TRBJ2-2	TRBD1	TGCGCCAGCAAGGGACAGGGTACCTCCGGGGAGCTGTTTTTT	CASKGQGTSGELFF
.	TRBV30	TRBJ2-7	TRBD1	TGTGCCTGGAAGACAGGGTCAGGCTACGAGCAGTACTTC	CAWKTGSGYEQYF
.	TRBV9	TRBJ2-5	.	TGTGCCAGCAGCTCGACGCACTTGGGGGCGGAAGAGACCCAGTACTTC	CASSSTHLGAEETQYF
few	TRBV6-5	TRBJ2-1	.	TGTGCCAGCAGCTACCGGGACGGTGACAATGAGCAGTTCTTC	CASSYRDGDNEQFF
few	TRBV28	TRBJ1-6	.	TGTGCCAGCAGCTTAACCGGCCGGGATTCACCCCTCCACTTT	CASSLTGRDSPLHF
.	TRBV4-3	TRBJ2-3	.	TGCGCCAGCAGCCAAGGTAGTCCGGGTTCAGATACGCAGTATTTT	CASSQGSPGSDTQYF
.	TRBV30	TRBJ2-2	.	TGTGCCTGGAGTGAAGCAGGGTTCACCGGGGAGCTGTTTTTT	CAWSEAGFTGELFF
.	TRBV29-1	TRBJ2-7	.	TGCAGCGTTCGAGACAGGCTTAGCTCCTACGAGCAGTACTTC	CSVRDRLSSYEQYF
few	TRBV30	TRBJ2-1	.	TGTGCCTGGAGTGTACCAGGGGGGGATGAGCAGTTCTTC	CAWSVPGGDEQFF
.	TRBV29-1	TRBJ1-2	.	TGCAGCGGGGAGGACTGGAATTCTTATGGCTACACCTTC	CSGEDWNSYGYTF
few	TRBV6-5	TRBJ2-1	TRBD2	TGTGCCAGCCGACTAGCGGGATTCTACAATGAGCAGTTCTTC	CASRLAGFYNEQFF
.	TRBV29-1	TRBJ1-2	.	TGCAGCGTTGAAGATCTCAGCAGGGTTCGCGGCTACACCTTC	CSVEDLSRVRGYTF
few	TRBV5-8	TRBJ2-3	TRBD1	TGTGCCAGCAGCTTGGAGAGACAGGGGTTTGCAGATACGCAGTATTTT	CASSLERQGFADTQYF
.	TRBV19	TRBJ1-1	TRBD1	TGTGCCAGTAGTATAGGGGACAGGGACACTGAAGCTTTCTTT	CASSIGDRDTEAFF
.	TRBV30	TRBJ1-1	TRBD1	TGTGCCTGGAGTGTTAGGGGGCTGGGCACTGAAGCTTTCTTT	CAWSVRGLGTEAFF